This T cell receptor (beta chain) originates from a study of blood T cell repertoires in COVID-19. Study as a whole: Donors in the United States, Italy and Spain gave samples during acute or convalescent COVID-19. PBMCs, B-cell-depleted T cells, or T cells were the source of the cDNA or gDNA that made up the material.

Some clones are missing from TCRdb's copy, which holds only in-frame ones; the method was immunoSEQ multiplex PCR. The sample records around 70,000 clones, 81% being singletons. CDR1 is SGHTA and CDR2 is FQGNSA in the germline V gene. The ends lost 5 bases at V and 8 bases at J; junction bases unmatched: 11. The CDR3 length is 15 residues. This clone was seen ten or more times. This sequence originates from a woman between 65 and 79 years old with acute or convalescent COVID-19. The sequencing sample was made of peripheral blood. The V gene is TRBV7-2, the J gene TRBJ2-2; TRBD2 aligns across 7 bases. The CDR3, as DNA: TGTGCCAGCAGCCGTCAGGGACGGGGAGGGGGGGAGCTGTTTTTT. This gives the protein CASSRQGRGGGELFF.